This entry lists 8 T cell receptor beta chains sequenced from one sample in a study of blood T cells in healthy people across ages. Next came a second PCR, run for about 6 to 11 cycles, which used a sample-barcoded 5' primer along with a J-beta primer mix. Using its own MiXCR run on the 5' RACE reads, TCRdb lists one record per CDR3 protein. The sample carries under 800,000 distinct CDR3 sequences, 20% to 25% recorded once. The sequencing sample was made of blood. The receptors come from a man in his sixties or seventies in good health.

The sample holds many counts of this clonotype. The chain combines TRBV28 with TRBJ2-7; TRBD2 agrees at 8 bases. J gave up 0 bases and V 5 bases, and 3 bases lay outside the gene matches. The germline gives CDR1 MDHEN, CDR2 SYDVKM. CDR3 length equals 14 residues. In DNA form, the CDR3 reads TGTGCCAGCAGTCGGGGGGGAAGCTCCTACGAGCAGTACTTC. Translated: CASSRGGSSYEQYF.

The chain combines TRBV5-1 with TRBJ2-1; 7 nucleotides match TRBD1. The V and J ends lost 2 bases and 4 bases, in that order; junction bases with no gene match: 12. This CDR3 has 17 residues. Germline V lookup: CDR1 SGHRS, CDR2 YFSETQ. In DNA form, the CDR3 reads TGCGCCAGCAGCTTAACAGGGGACGAAGCATTGTACAATGAGCAGTTCTTC. Amino acids: CASSLTGDEALYNEQFF.

This clonotype was seen only a few times. V usage is TRBV5-1 and J usage is TRBJ2-2; D call uncertain. There are 14 residues in the CDR3. The germline gives CDR1 SGHRS, CDR2 YFSETQ. V lost 3 bases and J lost 3, with 9 bases in between. This chain's CDR3 is CASSSRTDTGELFF. CDR3 bases: TGCGCCAGCAGCTCCCGGACGGACACCGGGGAGCTGTTTTTT.

This sequence joins TRBV20-1 and TRBJ2-7, with 11 bases matching TRBD2. CDR3 length: 14 residues. V lost 6 bases, J lost 0 bases, and 4 bases stayed unmatched. Per the germline V gene, CDR1 is DFQATT and CDR2 is SNEGSKA (reference sequence). This chain's CDR3 is CSAYSGRASYEQYF. CDR3 in DNA: TGCAGTGCATATAGCGGGAGGGCCTCCTACGAGCAGTACTTC.

This clonotype was detected a few times. The rearrangement uses TRBV28 and TRBJ1-3; no reliable D call. There are 14 residues in the CDR3. CDR1 and CDR2 from the germline V gene are MDHEN and SYDVKM. V was pared by 7 bases and J by 4 bases, with 14 bases between. CDR3 region: CASTPAPIGNTIYF. The CDR3 DNA sequence: TGTGCCAGCACCCCCGCTCCTATCGGAAACACCATATATTTT. The full variable domain, rest sourced from reference TRBV28 and TRBJ1-3, is DVKVTQSSRYLVKRTGEKVFLECVQDMDHENMFWYRQDPGLGLRLIYFSYDVKMKEKGDIPEGYSVSREKKERFSLILESASTNQTSMYLCASTPAPIGNTIYFGEGSWLTVV.

V is TRBV4-3 and J is TRBJ2-5; tentatively, D is TRBD2 (5 bases). The better agreement between TRBJ2-1 and the DNA end casts doubt on the J call. This CDR3 contains 14 residues. Germline V CDR1 and CDR2: LGHNA, YSLEER. CDR3 nucleotide sequence: TGCGCCAGCAGCCAAGATCGGACTTCTTGGTTGCAGTTCTTC. Its translation is CASSQDRTSWLQFF.

The chain is built from TRBV7-9 and TRBJ1-2; D not resolved. This CDR3 has 13 residues. V lost 11 bases, J lost 2 bases, and 15 bases lay in between. From germline, CDR1 is SEHNR and CDR2 FQNEAQ (reference sequence). CDR3 sequence (DNA): TGTGCCTTATCCCCGGGAACCAACTATGGCTACACCTTC. This codes for CALSPGTNYGYTF.

The chain couples TRBV29-1 to TRBJ1-2; D is unresolved. This CDR3 has 11 residues. The V gene lost 3 bases and the J gene lost 5 bases, with 7 bases spanning the gap. Germline-derived CDR1 and CDR2 are SQVTM and ANQGSEA. This CDR3 is CSVDPRYGYTF. CDR3 coding DNA: TGCAGCGTTGATCCGAGGTATGGCTACACCTTC.